The entry below describes one T cell receptor (beta chain). Its antigen is unknown. No base-level quality is on record; no much larger clone is a single base apart. Receptor amplification or capture employed the immunoSEQ multiplex PCR assay. TCRdb took over this immuneACCESS table, retaining in-frame rearrangements with V and J assigned. Such tables are incomplete; in checked studies, under half of the missing clones stem from an unresolved V gene, and the remainder is unexplained. The sample contains fewer than 200,000 clones, roughly 95% of them found a single time. Of the sample, 1% is held by the ten largest clones. The CDR3 runs 14 residues from the cysteine to the phenylalanine. The sequence is cut down to CDR3 DNA, 42 bases in frame from base 1. In the germline V gene, CDR1 corresponds to MDHEN and CDR2 to SYDVKM. V gives up 2 bases and J gives up 6 bases, and the segment between their germline ends measures 11 bases.

The source of the sample is a study of control samples from healthy donors and cancer patients (dated by TCRdb to about 2020). The sequencing sample was made of blood. The V gene is TRBV28 and the J gene is TRBJ2-1; perhaps TRBD2 is the D gene, with 6 bases matching. This receptor was taken from a woman in her thirties in good health. The CDR3 region: CASSLIGGGNEQFF. The DNA sequence is given as TGTGCCAGCAGTTTAATCGGGGGAGGCAATGAGCAGTTCTTC.